Listed here are 31 T cell receptor beta chains from one sample, sequenced in a study of CD8 T cells in ankylosing spondylitis. Using its own MiXCR run on the 5' RACE reads, TCRdb lists one record per CDR3 protein. The sample contains under 300,000 distinct CDR3 sequences, less than 10% of which appear only once. Sequencing was done on a sample of blood, either unsorted or a sorted T cell fraction (not recorded which). Source of these receptors: a male donor with ankylosing spondylitis or in good health (not recorded which).

This clonotype was seen repeatedly, ten times or more. This rearrangement joins TRBV12-3 or TRBV12-4 to TRBJ1-1, with a weak D call TRBD1 (6 bases). Trimming stripped 6 bases from V and 2 bases from J, with 13 bases between. The CDR3 is 14 amino acids. The CDR3 here is CASRSGVSNTEAFF. The CDR3 DNA reads TGTGCCAGCAGATCAGGGGTCTCTAACACTGAAGCTTTCTTT.

V and J are TRBV20-1 and TRBJ2-1, with 8 bases fitting TRBD2. The V gene end was trimmed by 0 bases and the J gene end by 7 bases; junction bases not matched to a gene: 11. This CDR3 spans 16 amino acids. Per the germline V gene, CDR1 is DFQATT and CDR2 is SNEGSKA (reference sequence). CDR3 amino acids: CSARDGGGTRGNEQFF. The CDR3 DNA follows: TGCAGTGCTAGAGATGGGGGGGGGACTAGAGGAAATGAGCAGTTCTTC.

This clonotype appeared many times. This chain connects TRBV7-8 to TRBJ2-2; D gene unclear. This CDR3 spans 16 amino acids. The germline V and J ends were trimmed by 0 bases and 3 bases, with 11 bases remaining between them. Germline V gene lookup returns CDR1 SGHVS and CDR2 FQNEAQ. The DNA for the CDR3 is TGTGCCAGCAGCTTAGCCCCTGCTCAGCACACCGGGGAGCTGTTTTTT. It codes for CASSLAPAQHTGELFF.

This clonotype was recorded at least ten times. This chain joins TRBV24-1 and TRBJ2-1; 10 bases match TRBD2. The CDR3 is 16 residues long. Germline V lookup: CDR1 KGHDR, CDR2 SFDVKD. J gave up 9 bases and V 0 bases, and 7 bases lay outside the gene matches. The CDR3 sequence is CATSDLLAGEGSEQFF. The DNA for the CDR3 is TGTGCCACCAGTGATTTGCTAGCGGGAGAGGGCAGTGAGCAGTTCTTC.

This clonotype was observed at least ten times. The J gene is TRBJ1-2, the V gene TRBV20-1, with D possibly TRBD1 on 5 matching bases. In germline, CDR1 is DFQATT, CDR2 SNEGSKA (reference sequence). Trimming took 6 bases from V and 7 from J, leaving 18 bases between them. CDR3 size: 13 residues. The CDR3 reads CSALNGQGSGYTF. DNA of the CDR3: TGCAGTGCCCTCAACGGGCAGGGATCTGGCTACACCTTC.

At least ten counts were recorded for this clonotype. The chain couples TRBV12-3 or TRBV12-4 to TRBJ2-2, with D hard to call. Trimming took off 11 bases at V and 2 bases at J, with 9 bases between the two ends. The CDR3 runs to 12 residues. The CDR3 region is CAARTNTGELFF. DNA for the CDR3: TGTGCCGCGAGAACTAACACCGGGGAGCTGTTTTTT.

This clonotype was seen only a few times. V usage is TRBV19 and J usage is TRBJ2-3; D possibly uses TRBD1 or TRBD2 (5 bases each). The V gene lost 8 bases and the J gene lost 2 bases, with 11 bases spanning the gap. From germline, CDR1 is LNHDA and CDR2 SQIVND (reference sequence). CDR3 size: 13 residues. CDR3 in amino acids: CASRPGTTDTQYF. The CDR3 nucleotides are TGTGCCAGTCGGCCGGGGACCACAGATACGCAGTATTTT.

This clonotype occurred many times. The chain recombines TRBV12-3 or TRBV12-4 with TRBJ1-2, with 8 bases matching TRBD1. This CDR3 has 16 amino acids. Trimming at V came to 6 bases and at J to 10 bases, leaving 19 bases not matched to a gene. The chain's CDR3 is CASSRPLLDREFDYTF. The DNA for the CDR3 is TGTGCCAGCAGCCGGCCCCTCCTGGACAGGGAATTCGACTACACCTTC.

This clonotype was observed many times. J is TRBJ2-7 and V is TRBV7-8, with D perhaps matching TRBD2 (6 bases). The V and J ends lost 4 bases and 2 bases respectively, with 21 bases between them. Looked up from germline, CDR1 is SGHVS and CDR2 is FQNEAQ. The CDR3 has 17 amino acids. The CDR3 protein is CASSSVEAWGVTYEQYF. The DNA of the CDR3 is TGTGCCAGCAGCTCCGTCGAGGCCTGGGGGGTCACCTACGAGCAGTACTTC.

This clonotype has ten or more counts. The chain joins TRBV7-2 to TRBJ2-3; no clear D. Germline lookup yields CDR1 SGHTA and CDR2 FQGNSA. Trimming took off 4 bases at V and 7 bases at J, with 6 bases between the two ends. The CDR3 runs to 11 residues. DNA of the CDR3: TGTGCCAGCAGCTATCAGAATACGCAGTATTTT. Its translation: CASSYQNTQYF.

This clonotype appeared a single time. This chain links TRBV2 with TRBJ2-3; D unresolved. Germline V gives CDR1 SNHLY, CDR2 FYNNEI. There are 14 residues in the CDR3. V was pared by 0 bases and J by 4 bases, with 8 bases between. The CDR3 DNA sequence: TGTGCCAGCAGTGAAGCGCCCACGTCAGATACGCAGTATTTT. Translation gives CASSEAPTSDTQYF.

This clonotype was counted ten times or more. The chain recombines TRBV7-2 with TRBJ1-1; D may be TRBD1 (5 bases). In germline, CDR1 is SGHTA, CDR2 FQGNSA. This CDR3 has 16 residues. V lost 4 bases and J lost 6, with 21 bases in between. The CDR3 loop is CASSSPRDDHGSEAFF. The CDR3 nucleotides read TGTGCCAGCAGCTCCCCCCGGGACGATCATGGCTCTGAAGCTTTCTTT.

In this sample, this clonotype turned up many times. The rearrangement uses TRBV7-8 and TRBJ2-7; D possibly corresponds to TRBD1 (5 bases). CDR1 SGHVS and CDR2 FQNEAQ come from the germline V gene. The V gene lost 6 bases and the J gene lost 3 bases, with 9 bases spanning the gap. This CDR3 is 12 amino acids long. CDR3 bases: TGTGCCAGCAGAACGACAGACTACGAGCAGTACTTC. Translation: CASRTTDYEQYF. The variable domain in full, with the rest retrieved from reference TRBV7-8 and TRBJ2-7, is GAGVSQSPRYKVAKRGQDVALRCDPISGHVSLFWYQQALGQGPEFLTYFQNEAQLDKSGLPSDRFFAERPEGSVSTLKIQRTQQEDSAVYLCASRTTDYEQYFGPGTRLTVT.

With regard to this clonotype: The junction shows a germline mismatch at one end, possibly a read error. The rearrangement links TRBV12-3 or TRBV12-4 to TRBJ1-4; no firm D call. The CDR3 has 15 residues. In DNA form, the CDR3 reads TGTGCCAGCAGTCTAGCGGTCGGGCTTAAGGAAAAACTGTTTTTT. Amino acid sequence: CASSLAVGLKEKLFF.

This clonotype was seen repeatedly, ten times or more. The chain joins TRBV7-2 to TRBJ2-7, with 7 bases that match TRBD2. Germline CDR1 reads SGHTA; CDR2 reads FQGNSA. CDR3 length: 17 residues. V trimming: 4 bases; J trimming: 0 bases; junction bases outside the gene matches: 12. Here the CDR3 DNA reads TGTGCCAGCAGCTCCCGAGTCGGAGCGGGATACTCCTACGAGCAGTACTTC. Amino acids: CASSSRVGAGYSYEQYF. The full variable domain, its missing parts supplied by reference TRBV7-2 and TRBJ2-7, is GAGVSQSPSNKVTEKGKDVELRCDPISGHTALYWYRQSLGQGLEFLIYFQGNSAPDKSGLPSDRFSAERTGGSVSTLTIQRTQQEDSAVYLCASSSRVGAGYSYEQYFGPGTRLTVT.

This rearrangement joins TRBV19 to TRBJ2-2, with TRBD2 identical over 9 bases. The CDR3 sequence is 18 residues long. Germline assignment: CDR1 LNHDA and CDR2 SQIVND (reference sequence). V lost 5 bases to trimming and J lost 6 bases; unmatched junction nucleotides: 16. Here the CDR3 DNA reads TGTGCCAGTAGTCCAGGACTAGCGTCGAGAAAGTCCCCCGGGGAGCTGTTTTTT. Its protein is CASSPGLASRKSPGELFF. The full variable domain, in which reference TRBV19 and TRBJ2-2 provide the parts outside the CDR3, is DGGITQSPKYLFRKEGQNVTLSCEQNLNHDAMYWYRQDPGQGLRLIYYSQIVNDFQKGDIAEGYSVSREKKESFPLTVTSAQKNPTAFYLCASSPGLASRKSPGELFFGEGSRLTVL.

This clonotype has more than one count but fewer than ten. The chain is built from TRBV4-3 and TRBJ2-6; 7 bases align to TRBD1. V gave up 4 bases and J gave up 2 bases; unmatched junction bases: 5. Germline CDR1 is LGHNA and CDR2 is YSLEER. The CDR3 has 16 residues. CDR3 loop: CASSRQTGTGANVLTF. For the CDR3, the DNA is TGCGCCAGCAGCCGGCAGACAGGGACTGGGGCCAACGTCCTGACTTTC.

There are a few counts of this clonotype. The V and J genes are TRBV5-1 and TRBJ2-7; 11 positions agree with TRBD2. CDR1 and CDR2 from the germline V gene are SGHRS and YFSETQ. The CDR3 is 16 residues long. With 2 bases clipped from V and 6 bases from J, the junction kept 10 bases outside the gene matches. In DNA, the CDR3 is TGCGCCAGCAGCTTCTCCCTGGGGCTAGCGGGGGGCGAGCAGTACTTC. As protein: CASSFSLGLAGGEQYF.

This clonotype was observed many times. The chain recombines TRBV5-1 with TRBJ2-2, with D possibly being TRBD1 (6 bases). This CDR3 contains 16 residues. Germline CDR1 SGHRS, CDR2 YFSETQ. Trimming removed 0 bases at V and 0 bases at J, with 9 bases between. In DNA, the CDR3 is TGCGCCAGCAGCTTGGCAGGGACATCGAACACCGGGGAGCTGTTTTTT. Translation: CASSLAGTSNTGELFF.

This clonotype has more than one count but fewer than ten. V usage is TRBV5-1 and J usage is TRBJ2-1; 8 bases align to TRBD2. The germline gives CDR1 SGHRS, CDR2 YFSETQ. This CDR3 is 15 amino acids long. V trimming: 3 bases; J trimming: 7 bases; junction bases outside the gene matches: 9. Here the CDR3 DNA reads TGCGCCAGCAGCTCGGGTGACGGGGGGGCGAATGAGCAGTTCTTC. Translated, it gives CASSSGDGGANEQFF.

Concerning this clonotype: A much larger clone lies one base from this, so it may be a read error. The chain has TRBV6-5 and TRBJ2-1; D is unclear. Germline loops: CDR1 MNHEY, CDR2 SVGAGI. V shed 4 bases and J shed 1 base, with 14 bases lying between them. The CDR3 length is 16 residues. The chain's CDR3 is CASSSSTVASYNEQFF. The DNA of the CDR3 is TGTGCCAGCAGTTCCTCGACTGTAGCATCCTACAATGAGCAGTTCTTC.

This clonotype has at least ten counts. The chain combines TRBV12-3 or TRBV12-4 with TRBJ2-3, with unresolved D. The V end lost 6 bases, the J end lost 2 bases, and 15 bases lay between the germline ends. CDR3 size: 15 residues. The CDR3 DNA reads as TGTGCCAGCAGGCCCGTCTTAGAGAACACAGATACGCAGTATTTT. It codes for CASRPVLENTDTQYF.

This clonotype was picked up many times. The chain carries TRBV5-1 and TRBJ1-2; 8 bases map to TRBD1. The CDR3 spans 13 residues. The germline V gene encodes CDR1 SGHRS and CDR2 YFSETQ. V gave up 4 bases and J gave up 3 bases; unmatched junction bases: 2. CDR3 residues: CASSQTGDYGYTF. The DNA of the CDR3 is TGCGCCAGCAGCCAGACAGGGGACTATGGCTACACCTTC.

This clonotype was observed many times. The chain employs TRBV2 and TRBJ1-3; D is possibly TRBD1 (5 bases). V dropped 6 bases and J dropped 3 bases, with 21 bases sitting between them. This CDR3 contains 17 residues. Looked up from germline, CDR1 is SNHLY and CDR2 is FYNNEI. CDR3 residues: CASRTTGGESGGNTIYF. Written as DNA, the CDR3 is TGTGCCAGCAGAACCACTGGGGGGGAGTCAGGTGGAAACACCATATATTTT. Variable domain in full (rest from reference TRBV2 and TRBJ1-3): EPEVTQTPSHQVTQMGQEVILRCVPISNHLYFYWYRQILGQKVEFLVSFYNNEISEKSEIFDDQFSVERPDGSNFTLKIRSTKLEDSAMYFCASRTTGGESGGNTIYFGEGSWLTVV.

In regard to this clonotype: This may be a read error: a much more frequent sequence differs by one nucleotide. The chain links TRBV29-1 to TRBJ2-3; tentatively, D is TRBD2 (6 bases). This CDR3 region has 17 residues. Trimming stripped 6 bases from V and 1 base from J, with 23 bases between. The germline V gene has CDR1 SQVTM and CDR2 ANQGSEA. In DNA, the CDR3 is TGCAGCGTCCGACCTCTTAAGCGGAGGGACGGCACAGATACGCAGTATTTT. As protein: CSVRPLKRRDGTDTQYF.

The sample holds many counts of this clonotype. The chain combines TRBV7-2 with TRBJ2-2; D remains ambiguous. The length of the CDR3 is 13 residues. Trimming took 1 base from V and 6 from J, leaving 6 bases between them. The V gene's germline CDR1 is SGHTA and CDR2 FQGNSA. CDR3 loop: CASSLVDPGELFF. Written as DNA, the CDR3 is TGTGCCAGCAGCTTAGTGGACCCCGGGGAGCTGTTTTTT.

This clonotype was observed a few times. The chain has TRBV20-1 and TRBJ2-7; no reliable D call. The V end lost 0 bases, the J end lost 3 bases, and 12 bases lay between the germline ends. The CDR3 has 14 residues. CDR1 and CDR2 (germline): DFQATT, SNEGSKA (reference sequence). The CDR3 protein is CSARDFSLGYEQYF. The CDR3 DNA follows: TGCAGTGCTAGAGATTTTTCCCTTGGCTACGAGCAGTACTTC.

This clonotype was observed a handful of times. This sequence joins TRBV29-1 and TRBJ2-5; D is unclear. With 1 base removed from V and 5 bases from J, the gap between germline ends came to 11 bases. Germline CDR1 and CDR2: SQVTM and ANQGSEA. The CDR3 runs 13 residues. The CDR3 DNA reads as TGCAGCGTTGAAGGCTCCCAGAGGGAGACCCAGTACTTC. It specifies CSVEGSQRETQYF.

This clonotype was recorded at least ten times. The gene calls are TRBV6-5 and TRBJ2-1, with TRBD2 as a possible D gene (5 bases). Germline assignment: CDR1 MNHEY and CDR2 SVGAGI. V was pared by 2 bases and J by 0 bases, with 11 bases between. The CDR3 is 16 residues long. As DNA, the CDR3 is TGTGCCAGCAGTTACGAGGGATCTAGCTCCTACAATGAGCAGTTCTTC. Amino acids: CASSYEGSSSYNEQFF.

This clonotype was observed at least ten times. The chain combines TRBV20-1 with TRBJ2-7; the D gene is possibly TRBD2 (5 bases). The V end was cut by 5 bases, the J end by 6 bases, with 14 bases between. This CDR3 has 12 amino acids. Germline values: CDR1 DFQATT, CDR2 SNEGSKA (reference sequence). CDR3 in amino acids: CSALPWELEQYF. For the CDR3, the DNA is TGCAGTGCTCTTCCTTGGGAGCTCGAGCAGTACTTC.

This clonotype showed up many times. The chain couples TRBV5-1 to TRBJ2-6, with D unclear. Per the germline V gene, CDR1 is SGHRS and CDR2 is YFSETQ. The CDR3 covers 16 residues. Trimming took off 3 bases at V and 2 bases at J, with 12 bases between the two ends. The CDR3 bases are TGCGCCAGCAGCTCGGTCGTAGGTCCTGGGGCCAACGTCCTGACTTTC. Its protein product is CASSSVVGPGANVLTF.